This is a list of T cell receptor beta chains from one sample in a study of a mutant IDH1 vaccine in newly diagnosed glioma. Sequencing was performed with immunoSEQ multiplex PCR; in TCRdb, only in-frame clones are kept and a portion is missing. The profile shows some 15,000 clones, 75% to 90% of them singletons. The material was PBMCs, obtained from a glioma patient treated with radiotherapy, temozolomide or both. The receptors here all came from a woman between 35 and 50 years old with glioma. Some clones in this sample may be carry-over from other donors' samples. The CDR3 runs from the conserved cysteine through the conserved F or W. The D gene is left open where the match is weak. Expanded clones get a size class; other rows say once, few or many, or leave the size out.

>TRBV5-1|NA|NA|TRBJ2-1
CASSRALSSYNEQFF
TGCGCCAGCAGCAGGGCCCTCAGCTCCTACAATGAGCAGTTCTTC
>TRBV7-9|NA|NA|TRBJ2-7
CASSLSTRGYEQYF
TGTGCCAGCAGCTTAAGCACCAGGGGTTACGAGCAGTACTTC
>TRBV19|NA|NA|TRBJ1-3
CASSVGQNSGNTIYF
TGTGCCAGTAGTGTCGGACAAAACTCTGGAAACACCATATATTTT
>TRBV5-5|NA|TRBD2|TRBJ2-1
CASSRYLAGGVYEQFF
TGTGCCAGCAGCCGCTACCTAGCGGGGGGGGTCTATGAGCAGTTCTTC
>TRBV10-3|NA|NA|TRBJ1-2
CAISGADDYGYTF
TGTGCCATCAGTGGGGCGGACGACTATGGCTACACCTTC
>TRBV15|NA|NA|TRBJ2-2
CATSRVGELFF
TGTGCCACCAGCAGAGTCGGGGAGCTGTTTTTT
>TRBV19|NA|NA|TRBJ2-3
CASSIDFPGSTDTQYF
TGTGCCAGTAGTATAGACTTCCCTGGAAGCACAGATACGCAGTATTTT
>TRBV19|NA|TRBD1|TRBJ2-7
CASSPRQGDTYEQYF
TGTGCCAGTAGTCCGAGACAGGGGGACACCTACGAGCAGTACTTC
>TRBV11-2|NA|NA|TRBJ2-5
CASSLGAETQYF
TGTGCCAGCAGCTTAGGGGCAGAGACCCAGTACTTC
>TRBV6-5|NA|NA|TRBJ1-2
CASSYSQNYGYTF
TGTGCCAGCAGTTACAGCCAGAACTATGGCTACACCTTC
>TRBV18|NA|NA|TRBJ2-7
CASQGSANEQYF
TGTGCCAGCCAAGGGAGTGCGAACGAGCAGTACTTC
>TRBV6-5|NA|NA|TRBJ1-6
CASSYSQNAGSPLHF
TGTGCCAGCAGTTACTCCCAAAACGCGGGATCACCCCTCCACTTT
>TRBV6-1|NA|NA|TRBJ1-1
CASSELYGEAFF
TGTGCCAGCAGTGAACTCTACGGTGAAGCTTTCTTT
>TRBV7-2|NA|NA|TRBJ1-1
CASSPRGAQASTEAFF
TGTGCCAGCAGTCCCAGAGGGGCGCAAGCAAGCACTGAAGCTTTCTTT
>TRBV5-1|NA|NA|TRBJ2-7
CASNARGTMGSYEQYF
TGCGCCAGCAACGCCCGGGGCACCATGGGATCCTACGAGCAGTACTTC
>TRBV5-1|NA|NA|TRBJ1-5
CASSLVPDSNQPQHF
TGCGCCAGCAGCTTGGTCCCAGATAGCAATCAGCCCCAGCATTTT
>TRBV2|few|NA|TRBJ1-1
CASSDQDTEAFF
TGTGCCAGCAGTGATCAAGACACTGAAGCTTTCTTT
>TRBV10-3|NA|TRBD2|TRBJ2-3
CAISRGGLAGVTDTQYF
TGTGCCATCAGTAGGGGGGGACTAGCGGGGGTCACAGATACGCAGTATTTT
>TRBV15|NA|NA|TRBJ1-5
CATSRAGQPQHF
TGTGCCACCAGCAGAGCTGGTCAGCCCCAGCATTTT
>TRBV7-9|once|TRBD1|TRBJ2-7
CASSPRGLYEQYF
TGTGCCAGCAGCCCCAGGGGGCTCTACGAGCAGTACTTC
>TRBV5-1|NA|NA|TRBJ2-1
CASSLQLDYNEQFF
TGCGCCAGCAGCTTGCAACTAGATTACAATGAGCAGTTCTTC
>TRBV6-5|NA|TRBD1|TRBJ2-7
CASSYRQGVSYEQYF
TGTGCCAGCAGTTACCGACAGGGGGTCTCCTACGAGCAGTACTTC
>TRBV7-8|once|NA|TRBJ1-3
CAVEGSGNTIYF
TGTGCCGTTGAGGGCTCTGGAAACACCATATATTTT
>TRBV5-1|NA|NA|TRBJ1-1
CASSPWQVNTEAFF
TGCGCCAGCAGCCCGTGGCAAGTAAACACTGAAGCTTTCTTT
>TRBV20-1|NA|NA|TRBJ1-2
CSARDGGDYTF
TGCAGTGCTAGAGATGGAGGAGACTACACCTTC
>TRBV18|NA|TRBD2|TRBJ2-1
CASSSIAGSSYNEQFF
TGTGCCAGCTCATCCATAGCGGGGAGCTCCTACAATGAGCAGTTCTTC
>TRBV4-2|NA|NA|TRBJ1-4
CASSQDRTTNEKLFF
TGTGCCAGCAGCCAAGATAGGACAACTAATGAAAAACTGTTTTTT
>TRBV6-5|NA|NA|TRBJ1-2
CASRNFGYGYTF
TGTGCCAGCAGAAATTTTGGGTATGGCTACACCTTC
>TRBV18|NA|TRBD1|TRBJ2-5
CASSSDRRETQYF
TGTGCCAGCTCATCGGACAGGAGGGAGACCCAGTACTTC
>TRBV27|NA|NA|TRBJ1-2
CASSGDPPGYGYTF
TGTGCCAGCAGTGGGGACCCCCCCGGCTATGGCTACACCTTC
>TRBV2|NA|NA|TRBJ1-4
CASRATAEKLFF
TGTGCCAGCAGGGCGACAGCTGAAAAACTGTTTTTT
>TRBV30|NA|NA|TRBJ2-3
CAWSVGDTQYF
TGTGCCTGGAGTGTGGGAGATACGCAGTATTTT
>TRBV11-2|NA|NA|TRBJ2-5
CASSPRTALETQYF
TGTGCCAGCAGCCCCCGGACAGCCCTGGAGACCCAGTACTTC
>TRBV7-3|few|NA|TRBJ1-1
CASSLRGGKTEAFF
TGTGCCAGCAGCTTGAGAGGGGGAAAAACTGAAGCTTTCTTT
>TRBV6-1|NA|NA|TRBJ2-7
CASSEAAIYEQYF
TGTGCCAGCAGTGAAGCGGCCATATACGAGCAGTACTTC
>TRBV7-9|NA|TRBD2|TRBJ2-5
CASSLGTSGRRYRETQYF
TGTGCCAGCAGCCTCGGGACTAGCGGGAGAAGGTATCGAGAGACCCAGTACTTC
>TRBV5-8|NA|NA|TRBJ2-1
CASSWMAQRFF
TGTGCCAGCAGCTGGATGGCCCAGAGGTTCTTC
>TRBV2|NA|TRBD2|TRBJ2-1
CASTGLAGGGNEQFF
TGTGCCAGCACCGGACTAGCGGGAGGAGGAAATGAGCAGTTCTTC
>TRBV7-2|NA|TRBD1|TRBJ1-4
CASSRDRDEKLFF
TGTGCCAGCAGCCGGGACAGGGATGAAAAACTGTTTTTT
>TRBV5-6|NA|NA|TRBJ2-2
CASSWGTGPGELFF
TGTGCCAGCAGCTGGGGCACAGGTCCCGGGGAGCTGTTTTTT
>TRBV5-1|NA|NA|TRBJ2-3
CASSPRAGGDTQYF
TGCGCCAGCAGCCCCCGAGCGGGTGGGGATACGCAGTATTTT
>TRBV28|NA|NA|TRBJ1-5
CASSLGGWNQPQHF
TGTGCCAGCAGTTTAGGGGGGTGGAATCAGCCCCAGCATTTT
>TRBV6-5|once|TRBD2|TRBJ2-5
CASSPGTSGGETQYF
TGTGCCAGCAGCCCCGGGACTAGCGGGGGGGAGACCCAGTACTTC
>TRBV11-2|NA|NA|TRBJ2-4
CASSLFGRTKNIQYF
TGTGCCAGCAGCTTGTTTGGGAGAACCAAAAACATTCAGTACTTC
>TRBV28|NA|TRBD1|TRBJ1-1
CASSLSGARTGGGVAFF
TGTGCCAGCAGTTTAAGTGGAGCGAGGACAGGGGGCGGCGTGGCTTTCTTT
>TRBV4-1|once|TRBD1|TRBJ2-2
CASSQEGGQGLNTGELFF
TGCGCCAGCAGCCAAGAAGGAGGACAGGGCCTTAACACCGGGGAGCTGTTTTTT
>TRBV18|once|NA|TRBJ2-2
CASSQPHTGELFF
TGTGCCAGCTCACAGCCTCACACCGGGGAGCTGTTTTTT
>TRBV6-5|once|TRBD1|TRBJ2-7
CASSYWTGGGYEQYF
TGTGCCAGCAGTTACTGGACAGGGGGCGGCTACGAGCAGTACTTC
>TRBV19|NA|TRBD1|TRBJ2-7
CASSKPGTGAHEQYF
TGTGCCAGTAGTAAACCTGGGACAGGGGCCCACGAGCAGTACTTC
>TRBV2|NA|TRBD1|TRBJ1-1
CASIYGDRLTEAFF
TGTGCCAGCATCTACGGGGACAGATTAACTGAAGCTTTCTTT
>TRBV19|NA|TRBD1|TRBJ2-7
CASTEGQGYEQYF
TGTGCCAGTACCGAGGGACAGGGCTACGAGCAGTACTTC
>TRBV2|NA|TRBD2|TRBJ2-7
CASSPGLPSYEQYF
TGTGCCAGCAGCCCGGGACTACCCTCCTACGAGCAGTACTTC
>TRBV9|NA|NA|TRBJ1-1
CASSVDPALNTEAFF
TGTGCCAGCAGCGTAGATCCGGCCTTGAACACTGAAGCTTTCTTT
>TRBV5-1|once|TRBD2|TRBJ2-7
CASSPTSGRTYEQYF
TGCGCCAGCAGCCCTACTAGCGGGAGAACCTACGAGCAGTACTTC